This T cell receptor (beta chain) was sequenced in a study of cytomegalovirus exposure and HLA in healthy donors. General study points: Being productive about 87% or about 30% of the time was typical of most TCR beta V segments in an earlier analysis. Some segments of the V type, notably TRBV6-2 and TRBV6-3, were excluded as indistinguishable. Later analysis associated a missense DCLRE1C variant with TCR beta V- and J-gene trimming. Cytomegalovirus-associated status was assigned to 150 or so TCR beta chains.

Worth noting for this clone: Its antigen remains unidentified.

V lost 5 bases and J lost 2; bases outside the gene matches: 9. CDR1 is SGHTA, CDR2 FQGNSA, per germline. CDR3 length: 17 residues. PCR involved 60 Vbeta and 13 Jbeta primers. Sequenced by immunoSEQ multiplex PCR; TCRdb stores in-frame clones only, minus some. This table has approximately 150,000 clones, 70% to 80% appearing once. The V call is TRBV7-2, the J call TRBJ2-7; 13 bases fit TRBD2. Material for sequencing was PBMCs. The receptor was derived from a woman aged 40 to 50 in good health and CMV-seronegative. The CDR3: CASSPQGLAGDPYEQYF. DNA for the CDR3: TGTGCCAGCAGCCCGCAAGGACTAGCGGGAGACCCCTACGAGCAGTACTTC.